What follows are 9 T cell receptor beta chains derived from one specimen sequenced in a study of regulatory T cells in long-lasting Graves disease. Sample time point: persistent/refractory GD, antithyroid drugs over 5 years with positive TRAb. PBMC-extracted RNA yielded the TCR library. The authors built TCR beta libraries using iRepertoire HTBI primers and Arm-PCR of CDR3 regions. TCRdb independently ran MiXCR on the multiplex PCR reads; one entry per CDR3 protein. The table records roughly 300,000 distinct CDR3 sequences, 20% of them present only once. The specimen was peripheral blood mononuclear cells (PBMCs), collected when the disease was refractory, from a patient treated with antithyroid drugs. The origin of the receptors is a female donor with Graves disease.

The chain couples TRBV6-1 to TRBJ1-2; TRBD1 is a possible D gene (5 bases). The germline V and J ends were trimmed by 6 bases and 7 bases, with 15 bases remaining between them. CDR1 and CDR2 from the germline V gene are MNHNS and SASEGT. The CDR3 covers 13 residues. In DNA, the CDR3 is TGTGCCAGCAGAATAATGGGACCTTTTGGCTACACCTTC. It encodes CASRIMGPFGYTF.

This clonotype was observed many times. The V gene is TRBV12-3 or TRBV12-4, the J gene TRBJ2-7; TRBD2 matches at 11 bases. The CDR3 spans 14 residues. Trimming cost V 3 bases and J 4 bases; bases outside gene matches: 2. The CDR3 protein is CASSLTSGEYEQYF. CDR3 DNA: TGTGCCAGCAGTTTGACTAGCGGGGAATACGAGCAGTACTTC.

The table lists this clonotype with many counts. CDR3 amino acids: CASTDSYGYTF. In nucleotides, the CDR3 is TGTGCCAGCACGGACAGTTATGGCTACACCTTC. This chain joins TRBV6-1 and TRBJ1-2, with D possibly matching TRBD1 (6 bases). Trimming cost V 7 bases and J 5 bases, with 8 bases left between them. This CDR3 spans 11 amino acids. Germline CDR1 reads MNHNS; CDR2 reads SASEGT.

In DNA, the CDR3 is TGCAGTGCTAGGGACCGAGGGGCGAAGCAGTACTTC. It translates to CSARDRGAKQYF. The J gene is TRBJ2-7, the V gene TRBV20-1; the D call may be TRBD1 or TRBD2 (5 bases each). The germline V and J ends were trimmed by 3 bases and 8 bases, with 14 bases remaining between them. The CDR3 runs to 12 residues. The germline V gene has CDR1 DFQATT and CDR2 SNEGSKA (reference sequence).

This clonotype was observed many times. The chain couples TRBV27 to TRBJ1-2; D is unresolved. The CDR3 is 14 residues long. The germline V and J ends were trimmed by 7 bases and 4 bases, with 16 bases remaining between them. Germline loops: CDR1 MNHEY, CDR2 SMNVEV (reference sequence). This CDR3 reads CASTTLYGGYGYTF. In nucleotides, the CDR3 is TGTGCCAGCACCACCCTGTATGGAGGCTATGGCTACACCTTC.

This clonotype has more than one count but fewer than ten. The V call is TRBV29-1, the J call TRBJ2-7; D perhaps matches TRBD2 (5 bases). Trimming took off 3 bases at V and 0 bases at J, with 9 bases between the two ends. The germline V gene has CDR1 SQVTM and CDR2 ANQGSEA. The CDR3 sequence is 13 residues long. The CDR3: CSVEERSSYEQYF. In nucleotides, the CDR3 is TGCAGCGTTGAGGAGCGGAGCTCCTACGAGCAGTACTTC.

This clonotype was counted at least ten times. The rearrangement joins TRBV11-2 to TRBJ1-2; 7 positions agree with TRBD1. CDR3 size: 13 residues. CDR1 SGHAT and CDR2 FQNNGV come from the germline V gene. V gave up 5 bases and J gave up 9 bases; unmatched junction bases: 9. DNA of the CDR3: TGTGCCAGCAGCGATCGACAGGGCCGAAGCTACACCTTC. Amino acid sequence: CASSDRQGRSYTF.

In this sample, this clonotype turned up a few times. V is TRBV5-6 and J is TRBJ1-2, with 8 positions matching TRBD1. This CDR3 region has 13 residues. Germline trimming cut 7 bases from V and 10 bases from J; bases unmatched to any gene: 12. Germline loops: CDR1 SGHDT, CDR2 YYEEEE. The DNA of the CDR3 is TGTGCCAGCGCTTGGGACAGGCTTAAAGTCTACACCTTC. Translating gives CASAWDRLKVYTF.

This clonotype has ten or more counts. The J gene is TRBJ1-4, the V gene TRBV5-1; 7 bases agree with TRBD1. CDR3 length: 15 amino acids. CDR1 is SGHRS, CDR2 YFSETQ, per germline. V shed 5 bases, J shed 5 bases, and the junction held 9 bases outside the gene matches. The CDR3 DNA follows: TGCGCCAGCAGAGCAACCGGGACAGTGAATGAAAAACTGTTTTTT. Protein: CASRATGTVNEKLFF.